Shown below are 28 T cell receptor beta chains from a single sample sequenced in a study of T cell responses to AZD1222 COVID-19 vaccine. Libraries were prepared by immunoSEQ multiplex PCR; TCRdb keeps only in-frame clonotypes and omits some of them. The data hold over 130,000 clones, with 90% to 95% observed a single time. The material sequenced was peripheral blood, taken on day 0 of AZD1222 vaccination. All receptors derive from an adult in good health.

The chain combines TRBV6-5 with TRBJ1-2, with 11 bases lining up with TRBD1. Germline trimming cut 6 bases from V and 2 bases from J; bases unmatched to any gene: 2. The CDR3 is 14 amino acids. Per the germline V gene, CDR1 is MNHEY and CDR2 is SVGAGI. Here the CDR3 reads CASRDRGLNYGYTF. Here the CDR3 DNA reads TGTGCCAGCAGGGACAGGGGGCTGAACTATGGCTACACCTTC.

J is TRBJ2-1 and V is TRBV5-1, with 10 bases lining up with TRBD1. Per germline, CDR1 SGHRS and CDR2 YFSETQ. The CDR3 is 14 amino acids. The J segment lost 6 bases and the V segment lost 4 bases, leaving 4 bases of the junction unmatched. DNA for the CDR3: TGCGCCAGCAGCCTCGGGACAGGGGCCAATGAGCAGTTCTTC. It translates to CASSLGTGANEQFF.

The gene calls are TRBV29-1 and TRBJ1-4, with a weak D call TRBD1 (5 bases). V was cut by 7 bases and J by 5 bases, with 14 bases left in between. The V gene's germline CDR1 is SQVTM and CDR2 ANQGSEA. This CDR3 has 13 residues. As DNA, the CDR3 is TGCAGCGCCACAGGTGGGGGGAATGAAAAACTGTTTTTT. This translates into CSATGGGNEKLFF.

In DNA form, the CDR3 reads TGTGCCAGCAGTTTCGGGGCGAACACCGGGGAGCTGTTTTTT. This gives the protein CASSFGANTGELFF. The chain combines TRBV6-2 or TRBV6-3 with TRBJ2-2; D is perhaps TRBD2 (5 bases). The CDR3 covers 14 residues. V lost 4 bases and J lost 0, with 6 bases in between. CDR1 is MNHEY, CDR2 SVGEGT, per germline.

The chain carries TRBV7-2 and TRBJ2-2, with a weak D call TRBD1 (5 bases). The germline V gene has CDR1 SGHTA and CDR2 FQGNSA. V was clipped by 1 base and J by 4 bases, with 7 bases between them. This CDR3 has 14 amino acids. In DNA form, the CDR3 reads TGTGCCAGCAGCTTAGGGGGCTTCACCGGGGAGCTGTTTTTT. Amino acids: CASSLGGFTGELFF. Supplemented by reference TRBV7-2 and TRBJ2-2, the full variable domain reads GAGVSQSPSNKVTEKGKDVELRCDPISGHTALYWYRQSLGQGLEFLIYFQGNSAPDKSGLPSDRFSAERTGGSVSTLTIQRTQQEDSAVYLCASSLGGFTGELFFGEGSRLTVL.

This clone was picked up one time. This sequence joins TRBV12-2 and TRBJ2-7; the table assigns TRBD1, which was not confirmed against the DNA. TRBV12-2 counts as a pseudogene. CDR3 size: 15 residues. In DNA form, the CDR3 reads TGTGCAAGTCGCTTTGTCGACAGGGGACCCTACGAGCAGTACGTC. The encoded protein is CASRFVDRGPYEQYV.

This CDR3 reads CASSVASGRQETQYF. CDR3 bases: TGTGCCAGCAGTGTGGCTAGCGGCCGCCAAGAGACCCAGTACTTC. The V and J genes are TRBV2 and TRBJ2-5, with 7 bases matching TRBD2. CDR3 length: 15 amino acids. Germline values: CDR1 SNHLY, CDR2 FYNNEI. V lost 4 bases to trimming and J lost 1 base; unmatched junction nucleotides: 6.

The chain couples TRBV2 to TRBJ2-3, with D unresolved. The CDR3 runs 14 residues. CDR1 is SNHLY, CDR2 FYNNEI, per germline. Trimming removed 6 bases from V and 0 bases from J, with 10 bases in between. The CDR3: CASSLGRSTDTQYF. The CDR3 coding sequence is TGTGCCAGCAGCTTGGGTAGGAGCACAGATACGCAGTATTTT.

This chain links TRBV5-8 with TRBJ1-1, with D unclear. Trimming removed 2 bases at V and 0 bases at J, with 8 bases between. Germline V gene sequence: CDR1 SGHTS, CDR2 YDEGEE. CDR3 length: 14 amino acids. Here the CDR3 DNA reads TGTGCCAGCAGCTTAACCCAGGTGAACACTGAAGCTTTCTTT. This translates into CASSLTQVNTEAFF.

The CDR3 DNA sequence: TGTGCCAGCAGCTTAAACCCCCGGTATAGCACAGATACGCAGTATTTT. It translates to CASSLNPRYSTDTQYF. This chain joins TRBV7-3 and TRBJ2-3, with D uncertain. Germline V lookup: CDR1 SGHTA, CDR2 FQGTGA. The CDR3 length is 16 residues. Trimming removed 1 base at V and 0 bases at J, with 11 bases between.

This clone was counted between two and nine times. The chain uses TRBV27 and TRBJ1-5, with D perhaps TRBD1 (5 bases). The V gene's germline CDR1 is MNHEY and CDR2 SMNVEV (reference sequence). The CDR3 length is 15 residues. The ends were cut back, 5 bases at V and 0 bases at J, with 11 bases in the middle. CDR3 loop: CASSPTAYSNQPQHF. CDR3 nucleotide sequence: TGTGCCAGCAGTCCGACAGCGTATAGCAATCAGCCCCAGCATTTT.

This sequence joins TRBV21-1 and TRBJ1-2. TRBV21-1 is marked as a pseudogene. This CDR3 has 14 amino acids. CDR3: CASSNGGVSRARTF. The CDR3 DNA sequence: TGTGCCAGCAGCAACGGGGGGGTGAGCAGGGCGAGGACCTTC.

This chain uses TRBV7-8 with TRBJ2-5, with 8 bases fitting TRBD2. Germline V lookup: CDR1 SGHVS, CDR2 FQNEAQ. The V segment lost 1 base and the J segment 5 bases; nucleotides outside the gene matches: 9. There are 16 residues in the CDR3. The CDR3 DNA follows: TGTGCCAGCAGCTTAGATCAGCGGGGGTTTGCTGAGACCCAGTACTTC. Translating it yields CASSLDQRGFAETQYF.

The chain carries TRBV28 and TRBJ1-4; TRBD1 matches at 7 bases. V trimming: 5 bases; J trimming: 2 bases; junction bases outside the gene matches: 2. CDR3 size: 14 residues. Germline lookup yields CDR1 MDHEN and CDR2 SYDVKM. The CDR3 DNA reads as TGTGCCAGCAGTCCACAGGGGACTAATGAAAAACTGTTTTTT. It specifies CASSPQGTNEKLFF.

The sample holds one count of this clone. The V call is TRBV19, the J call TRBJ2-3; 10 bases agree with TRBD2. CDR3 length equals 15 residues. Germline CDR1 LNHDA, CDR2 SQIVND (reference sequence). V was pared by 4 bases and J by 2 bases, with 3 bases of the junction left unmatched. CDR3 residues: CASSKLAGITDTQYF. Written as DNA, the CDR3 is TGTGCCAGTAGTAAACTAGCGGGAATCACAGATACGCAGTATTTT.

The CDR3 is CASSLHGANTEAFF. The CDR3 region has the DNA TGTGCCAGCAGCTTACATGGGGCGAACACTGAAGCTTTCTTT. The V and J genes are TRBV7-3 and TRBJ1-1, with D perhaps matching TRBD1 (5 bases). Germline V gene data show CDR1 as SGHTA and CDR2 as FQGTGA. V was cut by 2 bases and J by 1 base, with 8 bases left in between. The CDR3 loop spans 14 amino acids.

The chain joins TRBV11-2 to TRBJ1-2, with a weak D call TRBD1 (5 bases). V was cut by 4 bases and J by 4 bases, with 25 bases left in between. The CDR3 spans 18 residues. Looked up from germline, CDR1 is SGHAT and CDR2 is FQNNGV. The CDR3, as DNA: TGTGCCAGCAGCTCGCAGAGAGCCGGGACTTCACGGGTCTATGGCTACACCTTC. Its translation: CASSSQRAGTSRVYGYTF.

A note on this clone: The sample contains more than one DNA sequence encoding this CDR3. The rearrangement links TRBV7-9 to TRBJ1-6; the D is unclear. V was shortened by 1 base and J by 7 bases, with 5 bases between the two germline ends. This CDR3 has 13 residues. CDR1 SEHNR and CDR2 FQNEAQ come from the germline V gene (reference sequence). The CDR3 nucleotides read TGTGCCAGCAGCTTAGGCTTGAATTCACCCCTCCACTTT. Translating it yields CASSLGLNSPLHF.

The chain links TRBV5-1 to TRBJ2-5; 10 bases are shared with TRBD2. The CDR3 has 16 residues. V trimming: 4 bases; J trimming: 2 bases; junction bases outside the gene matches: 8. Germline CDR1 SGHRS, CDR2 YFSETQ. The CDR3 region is CASSLLLAGAQETQYF. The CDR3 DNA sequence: TGCGCCAGCAGCCTCCTTCTAGCGGGGGCACAAGAGACCCAGTACTTC.

The CDR3 reads CASSPDRGEAFF. CDR3 nucleotide sequence: TGTGCCAGCAGCCCTGACAGGGGAGAAGCTTTCTTT. V and J are TRBV14 and TRBJ1-1, with TRBD1 matching over 8 bases. CDR1 and CDR2 (germline): SGHDN, FVKESK. The CDR3 runs 12 residues. V trimming: 4 bases; J trimming: 8 bases; junction bases outside the gene matches: 3.

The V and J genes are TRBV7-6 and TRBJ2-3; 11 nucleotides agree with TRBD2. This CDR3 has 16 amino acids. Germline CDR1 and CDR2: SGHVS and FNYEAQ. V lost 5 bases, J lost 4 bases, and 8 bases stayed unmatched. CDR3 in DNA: TGTGCCAGCAGCCCACTAGCGGGGGATGGTCCAGATACGCAGTATTTT. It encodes CASSPLAGDGPDTQYF.

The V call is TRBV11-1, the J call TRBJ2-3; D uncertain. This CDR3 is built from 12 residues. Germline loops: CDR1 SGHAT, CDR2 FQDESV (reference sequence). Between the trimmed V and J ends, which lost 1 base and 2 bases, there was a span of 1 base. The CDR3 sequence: CASSLDTDTQYF. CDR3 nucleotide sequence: TGTGCCAGCAGCTTAGACACAGATACGCAGTATTTT.

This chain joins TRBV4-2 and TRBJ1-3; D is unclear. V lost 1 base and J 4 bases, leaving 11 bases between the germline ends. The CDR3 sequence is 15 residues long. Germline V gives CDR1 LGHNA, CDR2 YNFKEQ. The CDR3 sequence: CASSQVGTAGNTIYF. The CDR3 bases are TGTGCCAGCAGCCAAGTTGGAACTGCAGGAAACACCATATATTTT.

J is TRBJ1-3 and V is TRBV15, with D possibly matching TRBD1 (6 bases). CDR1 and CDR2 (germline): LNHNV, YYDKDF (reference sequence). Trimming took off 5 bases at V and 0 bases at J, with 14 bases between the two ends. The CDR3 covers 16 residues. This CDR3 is CATSGLGGYSGNTIYF. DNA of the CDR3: TGTGCCACCAGCGGCCTAGGGGGGTACTCTGGAAACACCATATATTTT.

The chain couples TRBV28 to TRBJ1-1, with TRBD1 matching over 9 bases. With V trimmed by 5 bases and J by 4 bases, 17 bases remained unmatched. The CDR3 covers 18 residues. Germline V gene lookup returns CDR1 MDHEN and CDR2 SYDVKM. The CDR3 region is CASSRGTGSVVSPTEAFF. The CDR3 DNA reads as TGTGCCAGCAGTAGAGGGACAGGGAGCGTGGTGAGTCCCACTGAAGCTTTCTTT.

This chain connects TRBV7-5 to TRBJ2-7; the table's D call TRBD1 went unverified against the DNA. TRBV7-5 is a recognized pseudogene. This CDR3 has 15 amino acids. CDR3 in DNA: TGTGCCAGAAGCTTAGTTCAGGCGGACAGGGCCGAGCAGTACGTC. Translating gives CARSLVQADRAEQYV.

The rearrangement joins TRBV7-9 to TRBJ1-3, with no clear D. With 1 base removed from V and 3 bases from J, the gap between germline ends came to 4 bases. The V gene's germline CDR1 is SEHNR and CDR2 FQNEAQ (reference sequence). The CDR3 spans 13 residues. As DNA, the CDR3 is TGTGCCAGCAGCTTAGGGGTTGGAAACACCATATATTTT. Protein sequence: CASSLGVGNTIYF.

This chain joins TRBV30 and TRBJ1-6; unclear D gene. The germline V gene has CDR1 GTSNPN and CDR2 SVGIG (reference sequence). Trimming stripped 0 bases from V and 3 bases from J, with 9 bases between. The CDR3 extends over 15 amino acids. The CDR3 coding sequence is TGTGCCTGGAGTGTTCGGGGATTCTATAATTCACCCCTCCACTTT. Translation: CAWSVRGFYNSPLHF.